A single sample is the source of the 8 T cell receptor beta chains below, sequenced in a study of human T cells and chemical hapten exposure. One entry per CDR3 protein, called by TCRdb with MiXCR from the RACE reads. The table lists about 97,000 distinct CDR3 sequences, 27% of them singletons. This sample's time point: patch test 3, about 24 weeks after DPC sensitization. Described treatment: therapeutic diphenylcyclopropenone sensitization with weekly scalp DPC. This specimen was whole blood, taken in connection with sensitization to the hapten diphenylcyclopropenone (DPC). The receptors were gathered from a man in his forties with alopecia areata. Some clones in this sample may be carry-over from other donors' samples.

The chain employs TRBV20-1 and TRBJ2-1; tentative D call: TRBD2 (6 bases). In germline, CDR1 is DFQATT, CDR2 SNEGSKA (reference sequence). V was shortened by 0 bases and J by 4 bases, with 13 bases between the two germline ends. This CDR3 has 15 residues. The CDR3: CSARDPGEAYNEQFF. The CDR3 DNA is TGCAGTGCTAGAGATCCGGGGGAAGCTTACAATGAGCAGTTCTTC.

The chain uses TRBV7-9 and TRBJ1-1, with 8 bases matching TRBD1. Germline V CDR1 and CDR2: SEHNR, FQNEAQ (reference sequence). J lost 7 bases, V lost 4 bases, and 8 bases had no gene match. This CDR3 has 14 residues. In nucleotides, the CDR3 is TGTGCCAGCAGCTCCGGACAGGGAAATGTTGAAGCTTTCTTT. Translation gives CASSSGQGNVEAFF.

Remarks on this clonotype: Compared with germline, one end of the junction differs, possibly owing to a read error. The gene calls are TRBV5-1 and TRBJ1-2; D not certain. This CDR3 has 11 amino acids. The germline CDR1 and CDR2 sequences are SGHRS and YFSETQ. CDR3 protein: CASRAGYGYNF. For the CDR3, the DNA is TGCGCCAGCCGAGCGGGCTATGGCTACAACTTC.

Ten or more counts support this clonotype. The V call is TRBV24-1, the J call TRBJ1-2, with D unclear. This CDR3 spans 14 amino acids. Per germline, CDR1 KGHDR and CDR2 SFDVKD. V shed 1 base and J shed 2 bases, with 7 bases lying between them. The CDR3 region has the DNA TGTGCCACCAGTGATTTATCCAGAAACTATGGCTACACCTTC. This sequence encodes CATSDLSRNYGYTF.

CDR3 nucleotides: TGTGCCAGCAGCCAGGGGGCAGGGACGTTAGCTTTCTTT. Protein product: CASSQGAGTLAFF. The J gene is TRBJ1-1, the V gene TRBV7-3, with 8 bases lining up with TRBD1. V gave up 5 bases and J gave up 10 bases; unmatched junction bases: 9. Germline V CDR1 and CDR2: SGHTA, FQGTGA. There are 13 residues in the CDR3.

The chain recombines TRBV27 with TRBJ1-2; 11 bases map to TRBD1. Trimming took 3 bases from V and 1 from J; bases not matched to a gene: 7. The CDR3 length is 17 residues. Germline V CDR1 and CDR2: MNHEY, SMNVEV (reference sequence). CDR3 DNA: TGTGCCAGCAGTTTCTCTACTGGGACAGGGGGTAACTATGGCTACACCTTC. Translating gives CASSFSTGTGGNYGYTF.

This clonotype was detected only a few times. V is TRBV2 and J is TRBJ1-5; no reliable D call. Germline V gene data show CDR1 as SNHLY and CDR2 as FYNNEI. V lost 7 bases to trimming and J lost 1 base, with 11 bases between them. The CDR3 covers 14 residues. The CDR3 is CASTLGVSNQPQHF. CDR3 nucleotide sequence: TGTGCCAGCACGCTCGGGGTAAGCAATCAGCCCCAGCATTTT.

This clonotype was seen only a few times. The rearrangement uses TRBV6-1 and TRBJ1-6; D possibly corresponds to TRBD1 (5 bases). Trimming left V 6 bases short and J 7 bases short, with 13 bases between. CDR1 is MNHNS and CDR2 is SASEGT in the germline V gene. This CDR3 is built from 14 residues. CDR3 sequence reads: CASRDGTGNSPLHF. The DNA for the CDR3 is TGTGCCAGCAGGGATGGGACCGGGAATTCACCCCTCCACTTT.